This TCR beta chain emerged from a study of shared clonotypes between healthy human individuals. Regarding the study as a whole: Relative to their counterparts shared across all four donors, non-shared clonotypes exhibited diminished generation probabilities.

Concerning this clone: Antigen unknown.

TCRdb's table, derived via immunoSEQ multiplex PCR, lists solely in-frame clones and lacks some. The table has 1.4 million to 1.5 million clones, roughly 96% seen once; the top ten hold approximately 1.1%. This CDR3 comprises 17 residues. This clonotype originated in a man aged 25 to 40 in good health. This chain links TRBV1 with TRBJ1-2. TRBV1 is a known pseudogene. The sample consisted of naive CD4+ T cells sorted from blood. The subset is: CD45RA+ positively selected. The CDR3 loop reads CTSSQDFSDGGDYGYTF. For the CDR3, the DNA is TGCACCAGCAGCCAAGATTTCTCGGATGGCGGGGATTATGGCTACACCTTC.